Detailed here is one T cell receptor (beta chain). The data were obtained in a study of T cell changes during pregnancy in multiple sclerosis. The junction had 6 bases not matched to a gene; V was cut back by 5 bases and J by 5 bases. CDR3 length: 14 residues. CDR1 SEHNR and CDR2 FQNEAQ come from the germline V gene (reference sequence). Repertoires were generated with immunoSEQ multiplex PCR, while TCRdb's copy carries only in-frame clones and drops some. The data show approximately 50,000 clones, around 91% seen once. The sequenced sample was peripheral blood, obtained in the third trimester of pregnancy. This clonotype was obtained from a female donor in good health, enrolled as a control in a pregnancy study. The rearrangement joins TRBV7-9 to TRBJ2-5, with 9 bases identical to TRBD2. In DNA, the CDR3 is TGTGCCAGCAGCCCCCGACTAGCGGTGGAGACCCAGTACTTC. It encodes CASSPRLAVETQYF.